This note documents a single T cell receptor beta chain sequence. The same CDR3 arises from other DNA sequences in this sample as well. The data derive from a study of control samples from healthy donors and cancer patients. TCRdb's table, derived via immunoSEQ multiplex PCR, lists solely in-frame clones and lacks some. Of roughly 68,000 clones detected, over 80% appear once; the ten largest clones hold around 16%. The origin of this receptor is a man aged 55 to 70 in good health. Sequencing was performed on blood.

The CDR3 nucleotides read TGTGCCAGCAGCGTAAGCGGGAGGGGGACAGATACGCAGTATTTT. Translating gives CASSVSGRGTDTQYF. The chain links TRBV9 to TRBJ2-3, with 10 bases that match TRBD2. The CDR3 contains 15 residues. Germline V gene lookup returns CDR1 SGDLS and CDR2 YYNGEE. V lost 1 base and J lost 3; bases outside the gene matches: 2.